This entry features one T cell receptor (beta chain) sequence. The antigen is unknown. This specimen belongs to a study of CD8 T cells in ankylosing spondylitis. Study outcomes and limitations: Roughly 8 highly homologous variants made up a TCR beta motif, and this motif appeared characteristic of ankylosing spondylitis blood.

The V gene lost 4 bases and the J gene lost 5 bases, with 12 bases spanning the gap. The CDR3 loop spans 14 amino acids. Per germline, CDR1 LGHDT and CDR2 YNNKEL (reference sequence). TCRdb re-analysed the 5' RACE reads in MiXCR, keeping a single row per CDR3 protein. This table has hundreds of thousands of distinct CDR3 sequences, more than 9.5% appearing once. The TCR sequence derives from a male donor with ankylosing spondylitis. Input material: blood, either unsorted or a sorted T cell fraction (not recorded which). The rearrangement joins TRBV3-1 to TRBJ2-1; perhaps D is TRBD1 or TRBD2 (5 bases each). The CDR3: CASSLYGAHNEQFF. In nucleotides, the CDR3 is TGTGCCAGCAGCCTTTACGGGGCCCACAATGAGCAGTTCTTC.